Each of the 16 T cell receptor beta chains below was sequenced from the same sample in a study of T cell repertoires in cytomegalovirus infection. In TCRdb, the reads were re-called with MiXCR into one record per CDR3 protein. The sample shows roughly 500,000 distinct CDR3 sequences, approximately 10% of them seen only once. Input material: PBMCs. All receptors come from a human donor in good health (CMV status not recorded). Some clones in this sample may be carry-over from other donors' samples.

The CDR3 loop is CASSLDRGTGKLFF. In DNA form, the CDR3 reads TGCGCCAGCAGCTTGGACAGGGGGACTGGAAAACTGTTTTTT. This rearrangement joins TRBV5-1 to TRBJ1-4; 8 bases agree with TRBD1. Trimming at V came to 0 bases and at J to 10 bases, leaving 5 bases not matched to a gene. The CDR3 extends over 14 amino acids. CDR1 and CDR2 from the germline V gene are SGHRS and YFSETQ.

This clonotype came up many times. The rearrangement uses TRBV10-3 and TRBJ2-7; no firm D call. The V gene lost 5 bases and the J gene lost 0 bases, with 2 bases spanning the gap. The CDR3 runs to 11 residues. In germline, CDR1 is ENHRY, CDR2 SYGVKD. In DNA, the CDR3 is TGTGCCATCAGTAACTCCTACGAGCAGTACTTC. Protein product: CAISNSYEQYF.

V and J are TRBV28 and TRBJ2-7, with D tentatively TRBD1 (5 bases). V lost 5 bases and J 1 base, leaving 15 bases between the germline ends. In germline, CDR1 is MDHEN, CDR2 SYDVKM. This CDR3 has 15 residues. The CDR3 spells CASSKRTRWSYEQYF. DNA for the CDR3: TGTGCCAGCAGTAAAAGGACAAGGTGGTCCTACGAGCAGTACTTC.

The genes are TRBV29-1 and TRBJ2-3; TRBD2 matches at 8 bases. The CDR3 spans 16 residues. V lost 0 bases and J lost 2; bases outside the gene matches: 7. In germline, CDR1 is SQVTM, CDR2 ANQGSEA. Written as DNA, the CDR3 is TGCAGCGTTGAAGATCGTATCGGGGGGGACACAGATACGCAGTATTTT. Its protein product is CSVEDRIGGDTDTQYF.

The table lists this clonotype with many counts. J is TRBJ1-1 and V is TRBV10-3; the D is unclear. Germline assignment: CDR1 ENHRY and CDR2 SYGVKD. CDR3 size: 13 residues. Trimming removed 7 bases from V and 5 bases from J, with 14 bases in between. CDR3 sequence (DNA): TGTGCCATCACTAATGTCGTGGGGACTGAAGCTTTCTTT. It is translated as CAITNVVGTEAFF.

There are a few counts of this clonotype. The genes are TRBV29-1 and TRBJ1-1, with D maybe TRBD1 (6 bases). V was clipped by 1 base and J by 2 bases, with 8 bases between them. The CDR3 is 13 amino acids. Germline CDR1 is SQVTM and CDR2 is ANQGSEA. This CDR3 is CSVEGGGNTEAFF. Written as DNA, the CDR3 is TGCAGCGTTGAAGGAGGGGGAAACACTGAAGCTTTCTTT.

This clonotype occurred a few times. The gene calls are TRBV27 and TRBJ1-2, with a possible D match to TRBD1 (5 bases). The CDR3 has 16 residues. From germline, CDR1 is MNHEY and CDR2 SMNVEV (reference sequence). The ends were cut back, 7 bases at V and 3 bases at J, with 21 bases in the middle. The CDR3 sequence: CASNPNGWGAHYGYTF. The CDR3 region has the DNA TGTGCCAGCAACCCCAATGGGTGGGGCGCCCACTATGGCTACACCTTC.

There are a few counts of this clonotype. V and J are TRBV20-1 and TRBJ1-2, with a weak D call TRBD1 (6 bases). The V end lost 7 bases, the J end lost 2 bases, and 8 bases lay between the germline ends. This CDR3 has 11 residues. The germline CDR1 and CDR2 sequences are DFQATT and SNEGSKA (reference sequence). For the CDR3, the DNA is TGCAGTGGCCAGGGGAACTATGGCTACACCTTC. Translating it yields CSGQGNYGYTF.

In this sample, this clonotype turned up many times. The rearrangement joins TRBV6-1 to TRBJ2-7, with D possibly being TRBD2 (5 bases). There are 14 residues in the CDR3. V lost 4 bases and J 2 bases, leaving 12 bases between the germline ends. Germline V lookup: CDR1 MNHNS, CDR2 SASEGT. CDR3 protein: CASSGGAVTYEQYF. As DNA, the CDR3 is TGTGCCAGCAGTGGAGGAGCGGTAACCTACGAGCAGTACTTC.

This clonotype has a handful of counts. The genes are TRBV5-1 and TRBJ2-5, with D possibly matching TRBD2 (5 bases). The CDR3 is made up of 14 amino acids. Trimming stripped 3 bases from V and 3 bases from J, with 12 bases between. In germline, CDR1 is SGHRS, CDR2 YFSETQ. CDR3 DNA: TGCGCCAGCAGCTCGGGGTCTGAGAAAGAGACCCAGTACTTC. It yields the protein CASSSGSEKETQYF.

This clonotype has a count of ten or more. V and J are TRBV9 and TRBJ1-1; the D gene is possibly TRBD1 (5 bases). Germline V gene sequence: CDR1 SGDLS, CDR2 YYNGEE. The CDR3 contains 16 residues. Between the trimmed V and J ends, which lost 1 base and 2 bases, there was a span of 15 bases. The CDR3 bases are TGTGCCAGCAGCGTAACAGAGGGGAATGTTAACACTGAAGCTTTCTTT. Translation: CASSVTEGNVNTEAFF.

This clonotype was picked up many times. V gene TRBV7-8 combines with J gene TRBJ2-5, with a tentative D call TRBD2 (7 bases). The germline gives CDR1 SGHVS, CDR2 FQNEAQ. The CDR3 is made up of 17 amino acids. V was cut by 4 bases and J by 5 bases, with 23 bases left in between. CDR3 amino acids: CASSSNIRAGRGETQYF. Here the CDR3 DNA reads TGTGCCAGCAGCTCCAATATACGAGCGGGGAGGGGGGAGACCCAGTACTTC. The complete variable domain, with remaining parts taken from reference TRBV7-8 and TRBJ2-5, reads GAGVSQSPRYKVAKRGQDVALRCDPISGHVSLFWYQQALGQGPEFLTYFQNEAQLDKSGLPSDRFFAERPEGSVSTLKIQRTQQEDSAVYLCASSSNIRAGRGETQYFGPGTRLLVL.

This clonotype appeared a few times. The chain has TRBV28 and TRBJ1-5; D gene unclear. V lost 6 bases and J 0 bases, leaving 18 bases between the germline ends. In germline, CDR1 is MDHEN, CDR2 SYDVKM. This CDR3 region has 17 residues. CDR3 sequence: CASSPRRSALSNQPQHF. CDR3 DNA sequence: TGTGCCAGCAGCCCCCGGAGGTCGGCCCTTAGCAATCAGCCCCAGCATTTT.

This clonotype was recorded at least ten times. J is TRBJ2-3 and V is TRBV20-1; a weak D match, TRBD2 (6 bases). The germline CDR1 and CDR2 sequences are DFQATT and SNEGSKA (reference sequence). Trimming removed 3 bases from V and 0 bases from J, with 13 bases in between. The CDR3 runs 15 residues. The chain's CDR3 is CSASRLDVSTDTQYF. The CDR3 DNA reads as TGCAGTGCTAGTAGACTAGACGTAAGCACAGATACGCAGTATTTT.

This clonotype was counted between two and nine times. This chain links TRBV5-1 with TRBJ1-2, with D uncertain. CDR1 is SGHRS and CDR2 is YFSETQ in the germline V gene. Trimming pared 4 bases from V and 2 bases from J, leaving 15 bases between. There are 15 residues in the CDR3. The CDR3 here is CASSPRREGNYGYTF. The CDR3 DNA reads TGCGCCAGCAGCCCAAGAAGGGAAGGGAACTATGGCTACACCTTC.

This clonotype was seen at least ten times. The chain recombines TRBV7-8 with TRBJ2-3; 10 bases align to TRBD2. CDR3 length: 17 residues. Germline V gene sequence: CDR1 SGHVS, CDR2 FQNEAQ. V gave up 1 base and J gave up 3 bases; unmatched junction bases: 7. The CDR3, as DNA: TGTGCCAGCAGCTTAGGGCTAGCGGGAGCGGTGACAGATACGCAGTATTTT. It is translated as CASSLGLAGAVTDTQYF.